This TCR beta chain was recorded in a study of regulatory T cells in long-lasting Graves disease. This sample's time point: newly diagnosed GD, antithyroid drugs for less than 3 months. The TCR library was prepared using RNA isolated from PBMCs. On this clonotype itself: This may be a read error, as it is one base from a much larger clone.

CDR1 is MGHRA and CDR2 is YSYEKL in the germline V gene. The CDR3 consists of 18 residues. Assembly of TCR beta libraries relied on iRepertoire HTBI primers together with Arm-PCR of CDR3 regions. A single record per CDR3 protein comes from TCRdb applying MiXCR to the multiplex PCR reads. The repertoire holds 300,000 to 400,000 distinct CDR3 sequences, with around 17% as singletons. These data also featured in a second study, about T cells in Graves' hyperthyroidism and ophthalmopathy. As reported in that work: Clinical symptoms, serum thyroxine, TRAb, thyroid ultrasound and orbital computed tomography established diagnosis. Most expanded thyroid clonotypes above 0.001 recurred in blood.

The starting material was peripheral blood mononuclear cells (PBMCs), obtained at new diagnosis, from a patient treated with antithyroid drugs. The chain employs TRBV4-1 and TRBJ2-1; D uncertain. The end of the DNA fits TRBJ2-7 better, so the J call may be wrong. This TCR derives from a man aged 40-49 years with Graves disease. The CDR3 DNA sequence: TGCGCCAGCAGCCAAGATATGCCAGGACCGGCGGTCTACAATGAGCAGTACTTC. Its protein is CASSQDMPGPAVYNEQYF.